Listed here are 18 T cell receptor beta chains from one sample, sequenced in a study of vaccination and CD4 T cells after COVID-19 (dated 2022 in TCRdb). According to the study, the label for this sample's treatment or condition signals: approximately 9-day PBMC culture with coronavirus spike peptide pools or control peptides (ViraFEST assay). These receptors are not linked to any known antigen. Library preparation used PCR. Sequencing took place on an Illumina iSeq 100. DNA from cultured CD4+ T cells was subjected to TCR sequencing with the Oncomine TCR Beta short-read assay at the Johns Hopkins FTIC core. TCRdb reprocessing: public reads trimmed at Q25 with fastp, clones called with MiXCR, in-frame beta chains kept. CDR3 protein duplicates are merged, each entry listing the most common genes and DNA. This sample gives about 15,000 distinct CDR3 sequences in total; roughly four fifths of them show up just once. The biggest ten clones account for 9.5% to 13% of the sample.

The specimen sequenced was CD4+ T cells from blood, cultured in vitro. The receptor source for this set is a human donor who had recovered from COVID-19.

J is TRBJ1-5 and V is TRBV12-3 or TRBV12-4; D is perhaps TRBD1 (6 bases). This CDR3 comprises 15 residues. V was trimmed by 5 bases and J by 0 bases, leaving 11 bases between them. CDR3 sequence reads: CASSLQGYSNQPQHF. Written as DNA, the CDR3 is TGTGCCAGCAGTCTACAGGGTTATAGCAATCAGCCCCAGCATTTT.

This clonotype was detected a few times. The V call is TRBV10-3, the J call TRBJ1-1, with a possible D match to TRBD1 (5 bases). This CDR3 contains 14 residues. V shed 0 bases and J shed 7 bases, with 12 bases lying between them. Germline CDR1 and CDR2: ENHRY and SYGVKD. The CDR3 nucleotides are TGTGCCATCAGTGAGTCGACAGTTGCGGGTGAAGCTTTCTTT. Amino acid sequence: CAISESTVAGEAFF.

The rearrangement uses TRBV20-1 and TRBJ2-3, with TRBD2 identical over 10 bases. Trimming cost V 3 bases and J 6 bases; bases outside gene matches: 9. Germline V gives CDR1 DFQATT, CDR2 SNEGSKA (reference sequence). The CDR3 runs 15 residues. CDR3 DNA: TGCAGTGCTAGTAACCCTAGCGGGAGTCCCGATACGCAGTATTTT. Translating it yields CSASNPSGSPDTQYF.

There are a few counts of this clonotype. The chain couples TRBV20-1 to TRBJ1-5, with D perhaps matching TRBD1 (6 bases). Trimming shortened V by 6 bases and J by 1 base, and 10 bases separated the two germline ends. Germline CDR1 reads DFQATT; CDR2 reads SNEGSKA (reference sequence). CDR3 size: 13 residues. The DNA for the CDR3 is TGCAGTGCCATAGGGGGGAGCAATCAGCCCCAGCATTTT. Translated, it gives CSAIGGSNQPQHF.

The DNA for the CDR3 is TGTGCCAGCAGCTTAGACAGAGGAGATACGCAGTATTTT. Translating it yields CASSLDRGDTQYF. The V call is TRBV11-2, the J call TRBJ2-3; D is unresolved. Germline CDR1 reads SGHAT; CDR2 reads FQNNGV. The CDR3 totals 13 residues. The V end was cut by 0 bases, the J end by 5 bases, with 6 bases between.

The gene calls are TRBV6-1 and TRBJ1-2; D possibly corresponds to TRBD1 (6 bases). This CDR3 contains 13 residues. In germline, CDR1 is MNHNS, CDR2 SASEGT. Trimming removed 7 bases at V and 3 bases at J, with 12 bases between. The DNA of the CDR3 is TGTGCCAGCAACCGGGACACCTACTATGGCTACACCTTC. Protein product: CASNRDTYYGYTF.

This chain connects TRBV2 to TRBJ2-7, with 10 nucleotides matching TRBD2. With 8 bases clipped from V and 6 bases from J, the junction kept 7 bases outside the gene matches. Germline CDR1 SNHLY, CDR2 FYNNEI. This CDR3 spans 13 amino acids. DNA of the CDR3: TGTGCCAGCGTACTAGCGGGAATGAGCGAGCAGTACTTC. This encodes CASVLAGMSEQYF.

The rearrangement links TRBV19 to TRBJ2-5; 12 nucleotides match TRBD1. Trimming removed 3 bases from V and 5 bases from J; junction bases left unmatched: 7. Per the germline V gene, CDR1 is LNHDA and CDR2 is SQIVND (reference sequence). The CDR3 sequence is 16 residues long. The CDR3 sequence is CASSMGQGAGEETQYF. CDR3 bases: TGTGCCAGTAGTATGGGACAGGGGGCAGGTGAGGAGACCCAGTACTTC.

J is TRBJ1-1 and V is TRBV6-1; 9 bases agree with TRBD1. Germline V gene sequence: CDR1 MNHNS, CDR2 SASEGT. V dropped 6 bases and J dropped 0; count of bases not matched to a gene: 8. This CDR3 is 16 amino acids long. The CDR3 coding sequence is TGTGCCAGCAGAAGAGGGACAGGGAGGGTGAACACTGAAGCTTTCTTT. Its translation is CASRRGTGRVNTEAFF.

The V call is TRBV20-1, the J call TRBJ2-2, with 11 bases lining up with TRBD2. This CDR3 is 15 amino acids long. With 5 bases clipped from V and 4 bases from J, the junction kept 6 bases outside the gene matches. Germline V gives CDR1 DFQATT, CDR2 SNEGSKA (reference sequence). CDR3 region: CSAPGTSGLTGELFF. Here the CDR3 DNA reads TGCAGTGCTCCCGGGACTAGCGGCCTCACCGGGGAGCTGTTTTTT.

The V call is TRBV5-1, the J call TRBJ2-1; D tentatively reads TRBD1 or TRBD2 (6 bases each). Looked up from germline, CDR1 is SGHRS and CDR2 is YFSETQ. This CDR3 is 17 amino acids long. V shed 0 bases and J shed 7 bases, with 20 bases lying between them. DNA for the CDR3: TGCGCCAGCAGCTTGGGAGGTGGTACGGGGGCGCAGAATGAGCAGTTCTTC. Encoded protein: CASSLGGGTGAQNEQFF.

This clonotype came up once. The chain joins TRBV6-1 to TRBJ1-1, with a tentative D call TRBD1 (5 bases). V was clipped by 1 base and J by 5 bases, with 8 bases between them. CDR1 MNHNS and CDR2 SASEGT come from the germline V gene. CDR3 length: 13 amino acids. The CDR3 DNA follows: TGTGCCAGCAGTGAAGATGGGGGGACTGAAGCTTTCTTT. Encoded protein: CASSEDGGTEAFF.

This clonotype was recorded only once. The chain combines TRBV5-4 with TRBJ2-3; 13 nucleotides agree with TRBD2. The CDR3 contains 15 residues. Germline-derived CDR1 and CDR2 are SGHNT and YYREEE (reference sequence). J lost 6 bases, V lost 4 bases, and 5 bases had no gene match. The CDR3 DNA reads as TGTGCCAGCAGCCTGACTAGCGGGAGGTTGGATACGCAGTATTTT. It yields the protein CASSLTSGRLDTQYF.

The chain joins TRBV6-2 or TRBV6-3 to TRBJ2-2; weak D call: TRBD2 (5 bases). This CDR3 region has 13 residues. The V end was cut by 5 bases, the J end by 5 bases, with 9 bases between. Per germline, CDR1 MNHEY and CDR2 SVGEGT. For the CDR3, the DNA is TGTGCCAGCAGTCTACTAGAGACCGGGGAGCTGTTTTTT. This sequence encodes CASSLLETGELFF.

In DNA form, the CDR3 reads TGTGCCAGCAGCCCCTTTGGAGGATCTCCGACTTCCACAGATACGCAGTATTTT. Encoded protein: CASSPFGGSPTSTDTQYF. The chain links TRBV9 to TRBJ2-3, with D maybe TRBD2 (5 bases). The germline V gene has CDR1 SGDLS and CDR2 YYNGEE. The CDR3 is 18 amino acids. Trimming left V 4 bases short and J 2 bases short, with 23 bases between.

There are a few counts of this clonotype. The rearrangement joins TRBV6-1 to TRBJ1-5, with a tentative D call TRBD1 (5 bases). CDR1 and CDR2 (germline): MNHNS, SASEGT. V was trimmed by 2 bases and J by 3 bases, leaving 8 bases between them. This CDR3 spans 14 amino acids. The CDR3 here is CASSEQGINQPQHF. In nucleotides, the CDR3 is TGTGCCAGCAGTGAACAGGGTATCAATCAGCCCCAGCATTTT.

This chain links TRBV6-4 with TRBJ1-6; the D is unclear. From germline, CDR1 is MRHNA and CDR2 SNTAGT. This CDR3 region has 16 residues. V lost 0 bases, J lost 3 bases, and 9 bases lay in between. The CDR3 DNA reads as TGTGCCAGCAGTGACTCTGGGAAGGGCTATAATTCACCCCTCCACTTT. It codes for CASSDSGKGYNSPLHF.

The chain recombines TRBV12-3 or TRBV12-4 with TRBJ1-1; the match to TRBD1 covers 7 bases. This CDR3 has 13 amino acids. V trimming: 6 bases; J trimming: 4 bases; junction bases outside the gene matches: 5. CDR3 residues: CASSKQGSTEAFF. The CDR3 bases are TGTGCCAGCAGCAAACAGGGGAGCACTGAAGCTTTCTTT.